A selection of T cell receptor beta chains follows, all from one sample in a study of beta chain features in type 1 diabetes. The assay was immunoSEQ multiplex PCR, and TCRdb's table has in-frame clones only and misses some. The top ten clones hold about 0.097% of a sample with 620,000 or so clones, less than 20% of them seen once. The source material was naive CD4+ T cells from blood. Every receptor here comes from a man between 18 and 29 years old in good health. The CDR3 runs from the conserved cysteine through the conserved F or W. The D gene is left open where the match is weak. Size tells how often a clone was seen (once, few, many) or the class of an expanded clone, and some rows leave it out.

d_call	v_call	clone_size	j_call	cdr3_nt	cdr3_aa
NA	TRBV25-1	NA	TRBJ2-7	TGTGCCAGCAGTTACAGGGTCTACGAGCAGTACTTC	CASSYRVYEQYF
NA	TRBV7-2	few	TRBJ2-7	TGTGCCAGCAGCTTGAGCTCCTACGAGCAGTACTTC	CASSLSSYEQYF
TRBD2	TRBV7-9	NA	TRBJ2-7	TGTGCCAGCGGATGGCGGGAGAGGGACGAGCAGTACTTC	CASGWRERDEQYF
NA	TRBV5-6	NA	TRBJ2-1	TGTGCCAGCAGCTTGTCGTCAGAGCAGTTCTTC	CASSLSSEQFF
NA	TRBV9	few	TRBJ2-3	TGTGCCAGCAGCGTAGACCGCGGCCGCACAGATACGCAGTATTTT	CASSVDRGRTDTQYF
TRBD2	TRBV10-3	few	TRBJ2-5	TGTGCCATCAGTGGAGGGGCGGGAGCTGGGGAGACCCAGTACTTC	CAISGGAGAGETQYF
TRBD2	TRBV5-1	NA	TRBJ2-1	TGCGCCAGCAGCCGAGAAAGGACTAGCGGGAGATATAATGAGCAGTTCTTC	CASSRERTSGRYNEQFF
NA	TRBV7-9	NA	TRBJ2-1	TGTGCCAGCAGCTTAGCGTATCGGGGAACGGGAGAGAACGCCAATGAGCAGTTCTTC	CASSLAYRGTGENANEQFF
TRBD2	TRBV10-3	few	TRBJ2-5	TGTGCCATCAGTGAAACAGCGGGAGGGTCCCAAGAGACCCAGTACTTC	CAISETAGGSQETQYF
NA	TRBV30	NA	TRBJ2-5	TGTGCCTGGAGTGTACAGGGTGAGGGAACGGAGACCCAGTACTTC	CAWSVQGEGTETQYF
NA	TRBV15	few	TRBJ2-7	TGTGCCACCAGCAGCCCATCAACAGGGATAACGTACGAGCAGTACTTC	CATSSPSTGITYEQYF
NA	TRBV9	NA	TRBJ2-1	TGTGCCAGCAGCACTCAGGGGGGACGCAATGAGCAGTTCTTC	CASSTQGGRNEQFF
TRBD1	TRBV10-3	few	TRBJ2-3	TGTGCCATCAGCCCGGGACAGGGCACAGATACGCAGTATTTT	CAISPGQGTDTQYF
NA	TRBV5-1	NA	TRBJ2-1	TGCGCCAGCATTAAATCGCCAGAGACGTACAATGAGCAGTTCTTC	CASIKSPETYNEQFF
TRBD2	TRBV4-3	NA	TRBJ2-2	TGCGCCAGCAGCCAAGATTGGGGAGGGAGATCAGGCGGGGAGCTGTTTTTT	CASSQDWGGRSGGELFF
NA	TRBV18	few	TRBJ1-4	TGTGCCAGCTCACCCTCAAGGTTGCCAGGCGCGGATGGAAAACTGTTTTTT	CASSPSRLPGADGKLFF
TRBD1	TRBV2	few	TRBJ2-7	TGTGCCAGCCAGGAACAGGGGAACTCCTACGAGCAGTACTTC	CASQEQGNSYEQYF
NA	TRBV10-3	NA	TRBJ2-7	TGTGCCATCAGTGTGACCAGGGGCGGTGAGCAGTACTTC	CAISVTRGGEQYF
NA	TRBV5-1	NA	TRBJ2-5	TGCGCCAGCAGCTTGACCGGGGAAGAGACCCAGTACTTC	CASSLTGEETQYF
NA	TRBV28	few	TRBJ2-7	TGTGCCAGCATCTCGGCCTTCTACGAGCAGTACTTC	CASISAFYEQYF
NA	TRBV5-1	NA	TRBJ2-2	TGCGCCAGCAGCGGGCAGGCGAACACCGGGGAGCTGTTTTTT	CASSGQANTGELFF
NA	TRBV6-5	NA	TRBJ1-2	TGTGCCAGCAGTTACTCCAGGAACTATGGCTACACCTTC	CASSYSRNYGYTF
TRBD1	TRBV29-1	few	TRBJ2-5	TGCAGCACTAGGACAGGGGGCGGACTGCAGTACTTC	CSTRTGGGLQYF
TRBD1	TRBV6-5	few	TRBJ2-1	TGTGCCAGCAGTTCGGGACAGGGGGGGTACAATGAGCAGTTCTTC	CASSSGQGGYNEQFF
TRBD1	TRBV10-3	NA	TRBJ1-1	TGTGCCATCAGTGAGAGGGACAGGAACACTGAAGCTTTCTTT	CAISERDRNTEAFF
TRBD2	TRBV9	few	TRBJ2-7	TGTGCCAGCAGCATGACTAGCGGGAGGGCACTTTACGAGCAGTACTTC	CASSMTSGRALYEQYF
NA	TRBV14	few	TRBJ2-7	TGTGCCAGCAGCAGCCGGGGACGAACCTACGAGCAGTACTTC	CASSSRGRTYEQYF
NA	TRBV2	NA	TRBJ2-3	TGTGCCAGCAGACGGCAGGCCACAGATACGCAGTATTTT	CASRRQATDTQYF
NA	TRBV18	NA	TRBJ2-7	TGTGCCAGCTCACTCCTCGAGGCCAGGGGAGCCTACGAGCAGTACTTC	CASSLLEARGAYEQYF
TRBD1	TRBV6-5	few	TRBJ1-5	TGTGCCAGCAGTTTTACATCAGGGGGCCTCAATCAGCCCCAGCATTTT	CASSFTSGGLNQPQHF
NA	TRBV7-2	NA	TRBJ1-2	TGTGCCAGCAGCTCCCAAAGCTATGGCTACACCTTC	CASSSQSYGYTF
NA	TRBV7-9	NA	TRBJ1-4	TGTGCCAGCAGCTTTTACCAGGGCAATGAAAAACTGTTTTTT	CASSFYQGNEKLFF
TRBD1	TRBV29-1	NA	TRBJ1-2	TGCAGCGTTGATTCGACAGGGACTCTCGGCTACACCTTC	CSVDSTGTLGYTF
TRBD1	TRBV28	few	TRBJ2-7	TGTGCCAGCAGTTTCTCCGGGACAGCGCCCTACGAGCAGTACTTC	CASSFSGTAPYEQYF
NA	TRBV5-1	few	TRBJ2-5	TGCGCCAGCAGCTTGGCTTTCGAGGCCCAGTACTTC	CASSLAFEAQYF
NA	TRBV5-4	NA	TRBJ1-2	TGTGCCAGCAGCTTGGCCTCGGAGAATAACTATGGCTACACCTTC	CASSLASENNYGYTF
NA	TRBV7-9	many	TRBJ1-3	TGTGCCAGCAGCTTACTCACCATATATTTT	CASSLLTIYF
NA	TRBV7-2	few	TRBJ1-3	TGTGCCAGCAGCTTAGTCCCAGGGACTGTCTCTGGAAACACCATATATTTT	CASSLVPGTVSGNTIYF
TRBD1	TRBV19	NA	TRBJ2-5	TGTGCCAGTAGTATATCGACAGGGCACCAAGAGACCCAGTACTTC	CASSISTGHQETQYF
TRBD2	TRBV7-2	NA	TRBJ2-5	TGTGCCAGCAGCCCCGTCCTAGCGGGAGGGCGGGAGACCCAGTACTTC	CASSPVLAGGRETQYF
TRBD1	TRBV5-6	NA	TRBJ2-7	TGTGCCAGCAGCTTGGACCAGGGGGCTTGGAACGAGCAGTACTTC	CASSLDQGAWNEQYF
NA	TRBV7-3	few	TRBJ2-2	TGTGCCAGCAGCTTAAAGAGGGAAGCCGGGGAGCTGTTTTTT	CASSLKREAGELFF
NA	TRBV5-1	few	TRBJ2-5	TGCGCCAGCAGCTTTGCGGGGGAGACCCAGTACTTC	CASSFAGETQYF
NA	TRBV28	NA	TRBJ1-2	TGTGCCAGCAGTTTCGGCAGGGGCTACACCTTC	CASSFGRGYTF
TRBD1	TRBV7-9	few	TRBJ1-1	TGTGCCAGCAGCTTCCAGGGGGCAGTGAACACTGAAGCTTTCTTT	CASSFQGAVNTEAFF
NA	TRBV7-2	few	TRBJ1-2	TGTGCCAGCAGCTTATGGGGGGTTGGCTACACCTTC	CASSLWGVGYTF
NA	TRBV5-1	few	TRBJ1-6	TGCGCCAGCAGCTTTCTCAGCTCCTATAATTCACCCCTCCACTTT	CASSFLSSYNSPLHF
NA	TRBV6-5	NA	TRBJ1-2	TGTGCCATCAGTGAGTGGACAAACTATGGCTACACCTTC	CAISEWTNYGYTF
NA	TRBV5-1	few	TRBJ1-2	TGCGCCAGCAGCTCCTTGACAGGACAATATGGCTACACCTTC	CASSSLTGQYGYTF
TRBD1	TRBV18	few	TRBJ2-7	TGTGCCAGCTCCGACAGGGCAACCTACGAGCAGTACTTC	CASSDRATYEQYF
NA	TRBV19	NA	TRBJ1-2	TGTGCCAGTAGGCCAATCTTTACCTATGGCTACACCTTC	CASRPIFTYGYTF